The entry below gives a single TCR beta chain sequence along with its context. Its antigen is still unknown. With 60 Vbeta and 13 Jbeta primers, the PCR was carried out. Sequenced by immunoSEQ multiplex PCR; TCRdb stores in-frame clones only, minus some. Here the sample spans over 110,000 clones, approximately 79% being singletons. The sample is drawn from a study of cytomegalovirus exposure and HLA in healthy donors. Trimming pared 3 bases from V and 7 bases from J, leaving 23 bases between. CDR1 and CDR2 from the germline V gene are SGHRS and YFSETQ. The CDR3 has 16 residues. Notes on the study in general: Certain indistinguishable V segments, among them TRBV6-2 and TRBV6-3, were excluded.

Source material: PBMCs. The TCR originated in a man between 18 and 35 years old in good health and CMV-seronegative. V usage is TRBV5-1 and J usage is TRBJ2-7; a weak D match, TRBD2 (5 bases). The CDR3 sequence is CASSSLTNQYPGEQYF. CDR3 DNA sequence: TGCGCCAGCAGCTCGCTGACCAACCAATACCCGGGGGAGCAGTACTTC.